A selection of T cell receptor beta chains follows, all from one sample in a study of cytomegalovirus exposure and HLA in healthy donors. Generated by immunoSEQ multiplex PCR, the TCRdb table keeps only in-frame clones and is missing some. This sample has 120,000 to 150,000 clones, with roughly 86% found just once. The sequencing sample was made of PBMCs. These receptors were collected from a man younger than 35 in good health and CMV-seropositive. CDR3s include the opening cysteine and the closing phenylalanine or tryptophan. The D gene is left open where the match is weak. Clone size, where shown, is once, few, many, or a class for clones that have expanded.

d_call,j_call,clone_size,cdr3_length,v_call,cdr3_aa,cdr3_nt
TRBD1,TRBJ1-2,few,14,TRBV4-1,CASSQAGTDYGYTF,TGCGCCAGCAGCCAGGCCGGGACAGACTATGGCTACACCTTC
TRBD1,TRBJ1-2,-,15,TRBV11-2,CASSGLTGRSYGYTF,TGTGCCAGCAGTGGACTGACAGGGAGATCCTATGGCTACACCTTC
TRBD1,TRBJ2-7,-,14,TRBV6-5,CASSSGTGYYEQYF,TGTGCCAGCAGCTCCGGGACAGGATACTACGAGCAGTACTTC
-,TRBJ1-2,-,11,TRBV7-9,CASGEYYGYTF,TGTGCAAGCGGGGAGTACTATGGCTACACCTTC
TRBD2,TRBJ2-3,once,17,TRBV13,CASSLSEAGEFTDTQYF,TGTGCCAGCAGCTTATCGGAGGCGGGAGAGTTCACAGATACGCAGTATTTT
-,TRBJ2-2,-,12,TRBV11-3,CASSSFGGELFF,TGTGCCAGCAGCTCATTCGGGGGGGAGCTGTTTTTT
TRBD2,TRBJ2-7,-,15,TRBV7-9,CASSNLAGGWDEQYF,TGTGCCAGCAGCAACCTAGCGGGAGGGTGGGACGAGCAGTACTTC
TRBD2,TRBJ2-1,-,15,TRBV6-4,CASSDWLAERDEQFF,TGTGCCAGCAGTGACTGGCTAGCGGAACGGGATGAGCAGTTCTTC
-,TRBJ2-1,once,11,TRBV7-9,CASLGGGEQFF,TGTGCCAGCCTAGGTGGAGGTGAGCAGTTCTTC
-,TRBJ1-2,-,13,TRBV6-1,CASSESGSYGYTF,TGTGCCAGCAGTGAATCGGGATCTTATGGCTACACCTTC
-,TRBJ1-4,-,14,TRBV19,CASSSETGRVKLFF,TGTGCCAGTAGTTCCGAGACAGGAAGGGTAAAACTGTTTTTT
TRBD1,TRBJ2-6,-,17,TRBV4-1,CASSRDRGASGANVLTF,TGCGCCAGCAGCCGGGACAGGGGGGCCTCTGGGGCCAACGTCCTGACTTTC
-,TRBJ1-2,-,14,TRBV19,CASTEDRTNYGYTF,TGTGCCAGTACCGAAGACAGGACTAACTATGGCTACACCTTC
-,TRBJ2-5,-,10,TRBV20-1,CSAYSWTQYF,TGCAGTGCTTATTCTTGGACCCAGTACTTC
-,TRBJ2-7,-,15,TRBV28,CASSLSRGGSYEQYF,TGTGCCAGCAGTTTATCGCGGGGTGGATCCTACGAGCAGTACTTC
-,TRBJ2-2,-,14,TRBV18,CASSVESGTGELFF,TGTGCCAGCTCTGTCGAATCGGGGACCGGGGAGCTGTTTTTT
-,TRBJ1-1,-,13,TRBV13,CASSRRMNTEAFF,TGTGCCAGCAGTAGGCGGATGAACACTGAAGCTTTCTTT
-,TRBJ1-1,-,13,TRBV5-1,CASSPEAGTEAFF,TGCGCCAGCAGCCCTGAGGCCGGGACTGAAGCTTTCTTT
-,TRBJ1-1,-,15,TRBV5-1,CASSLGGSVSTEAFF,TGCGCCAGCAGCCTTGGGGGGTCGGTCAGCACTGAAGCTTTCTTT
-,TRBJ2-1,-,13,TRBV27,CASSLSSHNEQFF,TGTGCCAGCAGTTTAAGCTCACACAATGAGCAGTTCTTC
TRBD1,TRBJ2-7,-,14,TRBV19,CASSIDGTGDEQYF,TGTGCCAGTAGTATAGACGGGACAGGGGACGAGCAGTACTTC
TRBD1,TRBJ1-3,-,15,TRBV28,CASSPTGGYGNTIYF,TGTGCCAGCAGTCCCACAGGGGGGTACGGAAACACCATATATTTT
-,TRBJ1-6,few,13,TRBV7-3,CASSTDSDSPLHF,TGTGCCAGCAGCACCGACAGCGACTCACCCCTCCACTTT
-,TRBJ1-6,-,14,TRBV19,CASTQTGINSPLHF,TGTGCCAGTACCCAGACAGGAATAAATTCACCCCTCCACTTT
-,TRBJ2-1,-,13,TRBV7-3,CASSLIKLDEQFF,TGTGCCAGCAGCTTAATTAAACTGGATGAGCAGTTCTTC
-,TRBJ2-1,-,12,TRBV5-4,CASSPSPSEQFF,TGTGCCAGCAGCCCTTCACCCAGTGAGCAGTTCTTC
-,TRBJ1-2,-,15,TRBV18,CASSPEWLANYGYTF,TGTGCCAGCTCACCAGAATGGTTAGCTAACTATGGCTACACCTTC
-,TRBJ1-2,-,15,TRBV7-9,CASSLGGGLNYGYTF,TGTGCCAGCAGCTTGGGAGGGGGGCTGAACTATGGCTACACCTTC
TRBD1,TRBJ1-4,few,15,TRBV6-5,CASSTGGGTNEKLFF,TGTGCCAGCAGCACAGGGGGGGGCACTAATGAAAAACTGTTTTTT
-,TRBJ1-1,-,11,TRBV2,CASIGNTEAFF,TGTGCCAGCATCGGGAACACTGAAGCTTTCTTT
TRBD2,TRBJ2-2,once,17,TRBV4-1,CASSQDTSGSYTGELFF,TGCGCCAGCAGCCAAGATACTAGCGGGAGCTACACCGGGGAGCTGTTTTTT
TRBD2,TRBJ2-2,-,15,TRBV6-1,CASSRTSGSGGELFF,TGTGCCAGCAGTAGGACTAGCGGGAGCGGCGGGGAGCTGTTTTTT
-,TRBJ2-5,-,14,TRBV4-2,CASSQGGGQETQYF,TGTGCCAGCAGCCAAGGCGGCGGACAAGAGACCCAGTACTTC
-,TRBJ1-3,-,14,TRBV7-2,CASSVPGVLNTIYF,TGTGCCAGCAGCGTACCAGGGGTGCTGAACACCATATATTTT
TRBD2,TRBJ2-7,-,15,TRBV19,CASTPSAGGNYEQYF,TGTGCCAGTACCCCCTCGGCGGGAGGGAACTACGAGCAGTACTTC
-,TRBJ2-5,-,14,TRBV28,CASSFHTRTESQYF,TGTGCCAGCAGTTTTCACACTAGGACAGAATCCCAGTACTTC
-,TRBJ2-6,-,15,TRBV6-1,CASSEEGLGANVLTF,TGTGCCAGCAGTGAGGAGGGGCTAGGGGCCAACGTCCTGACTTTC
-,TRBJ1-5,-,13,TRBV30,CAWSVQGLWPQHF,TGTGCCTGGAGTGTCCAGGGTTTGTGGCCCCAGCATTTT
-,TRBJ1-1,-,17,TRBV19,CASSIDSPGRGNTEAFF,TGTGCCAGTAGTATAGATTCCCCGGGCAGGGGAAACACTGAAGCTTTCTTT
-,TRBJ2-5,-,15,TRBV5-1,CASSLAPGGLETQYF,TGCGCCAGCAGCTTGGCCCCTGGGGGCTTGGAGACCCAGTACTTC
-,TRBJ2-5,-,14,TRBV5-1,CASTLEAHHETQYF,TGCGCCAGCACCCTGGAGGCGCACCATGAGACCCAGTACTTC
TRBD1,TRBJ2-3,-,16,TRBV5-6,CASSSTGESMADTQYF,TGTGCCAGCAGCTCGACAGGGGAAAGTATGGCAGATACGCAGTATTTT
TRBD1,TRBJ1-6,-,15,TRBV7-9,CASSSTGQGNSPLHF,TGTGCCAGCAGCTCTACGGGACAGGGGAATTCACCCCTCCACTTT
-,TRBJ2-5,-,12,TRBV29-1,CSVIQGGETQYF,TGCAGCGTCATACAGGGGGGGGAGACCCAGTACTTC
TRBD1,TRBJ2-2,-,14,TRBV7-6,CASSWTGNTGELFF,TGTGCCAGCAGCTGGACAGGGAACACCGGGGAGCTGTTTTTT
TRBD1,TRBJ2-3,-,17,TRBV7-9,CASSSPTHRGGSDTQYF,TGTGCCAGCAGCTCTCCAACCCACAGGGGCGGGTCAGATACGCAGTATTTT
-,TRBJ1-5,-,12,TRBV29-1,CSCRQANQPQHF,TGCAGCTGTCGACAGGCGAATCAGCCCCAGCATTTT
TRBD1,TRBJ1-3,-,16,TRBV30,CAWASGQGSSGNTIYF,TGTGCCTGGGCCTCCGGACAGGGAAGCTCTGGAAACACCATATATTTT